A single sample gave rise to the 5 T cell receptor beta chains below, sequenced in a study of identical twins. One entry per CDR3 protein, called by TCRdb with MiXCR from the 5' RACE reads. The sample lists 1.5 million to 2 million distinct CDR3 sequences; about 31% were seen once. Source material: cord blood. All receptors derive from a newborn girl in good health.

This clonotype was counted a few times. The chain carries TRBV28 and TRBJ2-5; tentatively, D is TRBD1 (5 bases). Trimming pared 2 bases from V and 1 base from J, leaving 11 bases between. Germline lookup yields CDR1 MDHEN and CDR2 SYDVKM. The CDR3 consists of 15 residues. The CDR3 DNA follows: TGTGCCAGCAGTTTACAGGGCGACTTCCAAGAGACCCAGTACTTC. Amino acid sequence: CASSLQGDFQETQYF.

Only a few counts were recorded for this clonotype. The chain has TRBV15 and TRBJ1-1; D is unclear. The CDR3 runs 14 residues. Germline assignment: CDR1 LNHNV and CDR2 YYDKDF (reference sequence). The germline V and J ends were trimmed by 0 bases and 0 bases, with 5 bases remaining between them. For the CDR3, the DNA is TGTGCCACCAGCAGAGATAGGGTGAACACTGAAGCTTTCTTT. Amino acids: CATSRDRVNTEAFF.

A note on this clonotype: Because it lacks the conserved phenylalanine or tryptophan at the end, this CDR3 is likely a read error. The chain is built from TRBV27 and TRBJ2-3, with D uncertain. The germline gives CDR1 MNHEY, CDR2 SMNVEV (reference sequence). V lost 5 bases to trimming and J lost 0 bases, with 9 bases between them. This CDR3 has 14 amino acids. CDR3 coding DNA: TGTGCCAGCAGTCACAGACAAAGCACAGATACGCAGTATGTT. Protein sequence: CASSHRQSTDTQYV.

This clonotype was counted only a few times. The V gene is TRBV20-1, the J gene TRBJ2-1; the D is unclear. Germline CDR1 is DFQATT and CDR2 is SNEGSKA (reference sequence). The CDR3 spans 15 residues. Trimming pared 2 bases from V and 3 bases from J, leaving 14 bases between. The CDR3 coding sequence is TGCAGTGCTAGACTCTTGCGGACCCGCTACAATGAGCAGTTCTTC. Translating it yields CSARLLRTRYNEQFF.

In DNA form, the CDR3 reads TGTGCCAGCAGCCCCCAAGGGGTCTCGCCCCAGCATTTT. Protein: CASSPQGVSPQHF. V is TRBV7-9 and J is TRBJ1-5; the D gene is possibly TRBD1 (5 bases). Germline CDR1 is SEHNR and CDR2 is FQNEAQ (reference sequence). V was shortened by 5 bases and J by 9 bases, with 14 bases between the two germline ends. CDR3 size: 13 residues.